These T cell receptor beta chains were read from a single sample in a study of blood T cell repertoires in COVID-19. TCRdb's table, derived via immunoSEQ multiplex PCR, lists solely in-frame clones and lacks some. The sample has approximately 210,000 clones, just under 85% seen once; the top ten hold about 7.3%. Sequencing input: peripheral blood. All receptors come from a woman aged 50 to 60 with active or convalescent COVID-19. Each CDR3 is given with its conserved first and last residue. A D gene is named only where the DNA matches it firmly. The listing skips clone size in some rows; elsewhere it reads once, few, many or a size class.

J gene,D gene,clone size,V gene,CDR3 protein,CDR3 DNA
TRBJ2-1,TRBD1,NA,TRBV7-9,CASSHSGTGGRNEQFF,TGTGCCAGCAGCCACTCCGGGACAGGGGGCAGGAATGAGCAGTTCTTC
TRBJ1-1,NA,NA,TRBV6-5,CASSSHIPQEGAFF,TGTGCCAGCAGTTCACACATCCCCCAGGAGGGAGCTTTCTTT
TRBJ1-3,TRBD1,NA,TRBV18,CASSHSGQGGNTIYF,TGTGCCAGCTCACATTCCGGACAGGGAGGAAACACCATATATTTT
TRBJ2-1,TRBD2,medium-sized,TRBV7-3,CASSPTLAGGPVNEQFF,TGTGCCAGCAGCCCGACCTTAGCGGGAGGGCCCGTAAATGAGCAGTTCTTC
TRBJ1-4,NA,NA,TRBV10-1,CASSEMRCERDEKLFF,TGCGCCAGCAGTGAAATGCGGTGCGAGAGGGATGAAAAACTGTTTTTT
TRBJ1-1,NA,NA,TRBV2,CASTYRAMNTEAFF,TGTGCCAGCACCTACAGGGCTATGAACACTGAAGCTTTCTTT
TRBJ2-3,TRBD1,NA,TRBV6-4,CASSDGTVDTDTQYF,TGTGCCAGCAGTGACGGGACAGTCGATACAGATACGCAGTATTTT
TRBJ1-5,TRBD1,NA,TRBV12-3/TRBV12-4,CASRGTGNQPQHF,TGTGCCAGCAGGGGGACAGGAAATCAGCCCCAGCATTTT
TRBJ1-1,TRBD1,once,TRBV7-9,CASSLALGSGTGLNTEAFF,TGTGCCAGCAGCCTAGCATTAGGGTCCGGGACAGGGTTGAACACTGAAGCTTTCTTT
TRBJ2-7,TRBD2,NA,TRBV5-1,CASSLLAGRSYEQYF,TGCGCCAGCAGCCTATTAGCGGGACGCTCCTACGAGCAGTACTTC
TRBJ2-1,TRBD2,few,TRBV27,CASSLWSSGRASEQFF,TGTGCCAGCAGTTTATGGTCTAGCGGGAGGGCCAGTGAGCAGTTCTTC